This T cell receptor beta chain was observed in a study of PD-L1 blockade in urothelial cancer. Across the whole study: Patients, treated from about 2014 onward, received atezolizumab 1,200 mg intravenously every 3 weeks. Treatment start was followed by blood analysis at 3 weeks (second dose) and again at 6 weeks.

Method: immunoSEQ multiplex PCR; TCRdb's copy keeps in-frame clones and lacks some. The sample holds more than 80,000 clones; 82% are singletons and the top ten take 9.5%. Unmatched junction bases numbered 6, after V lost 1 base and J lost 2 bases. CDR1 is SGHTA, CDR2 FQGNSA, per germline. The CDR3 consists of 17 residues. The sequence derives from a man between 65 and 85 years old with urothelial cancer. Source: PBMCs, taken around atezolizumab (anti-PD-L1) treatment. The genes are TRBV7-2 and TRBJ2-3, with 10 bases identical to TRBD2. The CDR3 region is CASSLGSSGGYTDTQYF. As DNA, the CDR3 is TGTGCCAGCAGCTTAGGAAGTAGCGGGGGGTACACAGATACGCAGTATTTT. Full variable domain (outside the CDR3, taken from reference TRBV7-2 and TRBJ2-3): GAGVSQSPSNKVTEKGKDVELRCDPISGHTALYWYRQSLGQGLEFLIYFQGNSAPDKSGLPSDRFSAERTGGSVSTLTIQRTQQEDSAVYLCASSLGSSGGYTDTQYFGPGTRLTVL.